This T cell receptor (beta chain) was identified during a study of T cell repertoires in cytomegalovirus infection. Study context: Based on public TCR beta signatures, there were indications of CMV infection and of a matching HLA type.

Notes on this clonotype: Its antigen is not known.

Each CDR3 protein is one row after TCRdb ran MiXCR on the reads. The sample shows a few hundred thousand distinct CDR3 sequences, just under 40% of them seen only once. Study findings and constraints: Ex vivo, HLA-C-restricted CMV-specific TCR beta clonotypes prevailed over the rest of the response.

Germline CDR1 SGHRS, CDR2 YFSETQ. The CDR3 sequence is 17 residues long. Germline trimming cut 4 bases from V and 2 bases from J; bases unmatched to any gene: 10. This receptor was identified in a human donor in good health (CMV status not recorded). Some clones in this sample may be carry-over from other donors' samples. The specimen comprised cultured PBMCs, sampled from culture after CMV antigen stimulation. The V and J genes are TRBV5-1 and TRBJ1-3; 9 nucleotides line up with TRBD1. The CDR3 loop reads CASSGWTGELAGNTIYF. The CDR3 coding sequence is TGCGCCAGCAGCGGGTGGACAGGGGAACTGGCTGGAAACACCATATATTTT.